This T cell receptor beta chain is drawn from a study of siplizumab effects on memory and regulatory T cells. Findings and limits, study-wide: Siplizumab cultures yielded proliferating Tregs whose suppressive function was not confirmed. Apparently more diverse than memory cells, naive T cells also seemed major alloresponse contributors. No naive or memory phenotype could be assigned to roughly 75-95% of proliferating clones.

Per sample, some 90,000 TCR templates were assayed. Clones were sequenced by immunoSEQ multiplex PCR, and TCRdb holds only the in-frame ones, with some missing. The sample carries around 72,000 clones, about 90% recorded once. In the case of this clone: Its antigen is unidentified.

The CDR3 is 17 residues long. Germline-derived CDR1 and CDR2 are LGHNA and YNFKEQ. The V end was cut by 4 bases, the J end by 2 bases, with 20 bases between. J is TRBJ2-5 and V is TRBV4-2; tentative D call: TRBD1 (5 bases). The TCR sequence derives from a human donor in good health. Sequences were obtained from CD8+ T cells sorted from blood. The CDR3 is CASSPRAVLVGQETQYF. The CDR3 region has the DNA TGTGCCAGCAGCCCCAGGGCTGTATTGGTTGGGCAAGAGACCCAGTACTTC.